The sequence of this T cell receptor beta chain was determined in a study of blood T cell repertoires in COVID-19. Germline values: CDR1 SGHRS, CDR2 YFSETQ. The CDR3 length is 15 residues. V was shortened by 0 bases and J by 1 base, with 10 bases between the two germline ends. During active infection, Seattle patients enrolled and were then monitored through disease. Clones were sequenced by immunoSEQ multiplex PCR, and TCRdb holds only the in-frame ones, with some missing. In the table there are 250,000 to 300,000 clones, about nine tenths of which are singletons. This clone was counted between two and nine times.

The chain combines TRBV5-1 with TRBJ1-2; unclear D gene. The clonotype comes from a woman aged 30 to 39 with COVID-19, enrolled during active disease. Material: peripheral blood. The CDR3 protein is CASSLDVTYNYGYTF. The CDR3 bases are TGCGCCAGCAGCTTGGATGTGACTTATAACTATGGCTACACCTTC.